The sequence of this TCR beta chain was determined in a study of Ad26.COV2.S vaccination and SARS-CoV-2 variants. About the study: As a participant in COV1001, the donor was in the Ad26.COV2.S trial arm. Once or twice, 56 days apart, Ad26.COV2.S was delivered intramuscularly. Study-wide results and caveats: Recipients of either vaccine or placebo displayed similar breadth of non-spike TCRs.

Regarding treatment: about 20 received Ad26.COV2.S at low or high dose, single or two shots; a few received placebo; per-sample allocation not given. Material that was analyzed had been drawn on day 63 after the first vaccine or placebo injection. A Boston adult aged 18-55 years was the donor. Per the germline V gene, CDR1 is MNHEY and CDR2 is SMNVEV (reference sequence). Trimming cost V 4 bases and J 7 bases, with 17 bases left between them. The CDR3 contains 15 residues. In regard to this clone: What it binds is not known.

This table comes from immunoSEQ multiplex PCR, and its TCRdb copy is limited to in-frame clones, with some not included. The sample comprises around 400,000 clones, about 91% of which are singletons, and under 2% rests with the top ten. The source material was peripheral blood, sampled in a trial of Ad26.COV2.S vaccine versus placebo. The clonotype comes from a person between 18 and 65 years old who received the Ad26.COV2.S COVID-19 vaccine or a placebo. V and J are TRBV27 and TRBJ2-1; no definite D call. Here the CDR3 reads CASSSRVDLPNEQFF. The CDR3 region has the DNA TGTGCCAGCAGTTCCCGGGTTGACCTCCCTAATGAGCAGTTCTTC.